What follows is one TCR beta chain and its context. Germline V gene sequence: CDR1 SGDLS, CDR2 YYNGEE. Trimming removed 5 bases at V and 1 base at J, with 9 bases between. This CDR3 has 13 amino acids. The sample comes from a study of blood T cell repertoires in COVID-19. Study-level background: There were acute and convalescent COVID-19 samples, and they came from the United States, Italy and Spain. The cDNA or gDNA used as material had been derived from T cells, B-cell-depleted T cells, or PBMCs.

Original analysis: Reference gene primer amplification gave estimated nucleated cell counts. Data came from immunoSEQ multiplex PCR; TCRdb stores just in-frame clones and leaves some out. That table furnishes V, J and clone size, whereas the DNA furnished D and trimming. The data contain about 31,000 clones, roughly nine tenths of them singletons. Sequenced sample: peripheral blood. The gene calls are TRBV9 and TRBJ2-5; D might be TRBD1 (6 bases). The receptor was isolated from a human donor with active COVID-19. The donor label of this sample is uncertain. The CDR3 coding sequence is TGTGCCAGCAGTCGGACAGTCCAAGAGACCCAGTACTTC. This codes for CASSRTVQETQYF. Drawing the rest from reference TRBV9 and TRBJ2-5, the complete variable domain is DSGVTQTPKHLITATGQRVTLRCSPRSGDLSVYWYQQSLDQGLQFLIQYYNGEERAKGNILERFSAQQFPDLHSELNLSSLELGDSALYFCASSRTVQETQYFGPGTRLLVL.